These T cell receptor beta chains were read from a single sample in a study of regulatory T cells in long-lasting Graves disease. TCRdb re-called the multiplex PCR reads with MiXCR, one entry per CDR3 protein. The sample holds 550,000 or so distinct CDR3 sequences; around 13% are singletons and the top ten take 8.9%. These data are also associated with another study on T cells in Graves' hyperthyroidism and ophthalmopathy.

The material was peripheral blood mononuclear cells (PBMCs), obtained at new diagnosis, from a patient treated with antithyroid drugs. Receptors were obtained from a woman in her thirties with Graves disease. The CDR3 runs from the conserved cysteine through the conserved F or W. D genes are given only for firm matches. Clone sizes are given selectively: once, few, many, or a class where the clone is expanded.

j_call,d_call,v_call,clone_size,cdr3_aa,cdr3_nt
TRBJ1-2,.,TRBV12-5,many,CASGPTALVGRWGYTF,TGTGCTAGTGGGCCTACCGCCCTCGTAGGGAGGTGGGGCTACACCTTC
TRBJ2-3,TRBD1,TRBV11-2,many,CASSLWTGVRTDTQYF,TGTGCCAGCAGCTTGTGGACAGGTGTCCGGACAGATACGCAGTATTTT
TRBJ2-7,.,TRBV10-1,many,CASSDRTGKNEQYF,TGCGCCAGCAGTGATCGTACTGGAAAAAACGAGCAGTACTTC
TRBJ1-2,.,TRBV30,many,CAWSRGNGVYGYTF,TGTGCCTGGAGCAGGGGAAATGGAGTCTATGGCTACACCTTC
TRBJ2-3,TRBD2,TRBV28,many,CASAGGGLAATDTQYF,TGTGCCAGCGCGGGGGGGGGACTAGCGGCTACAGATACGCAGTATTTT
TRBJ2-1,TRBD2,TRBV12-3/TRBV12-4,many,CASSTAYGTSGSNEQFF,TGTGCCAGCAGTACCGCTTACGGGACTAGCGGGAGCAATGAGCAGTTCTTC
TRBJ2-1,TRBD1,TRBV12-3/TRBV12-4,many,CASKSGTGVFSYNEQFF,TGTGCCAGCAAATCCGGGACAGGGGTATTCTCCTACAATGAGCAGTTCTTC
TRBJ2-5,.,TRBV28,.,CASSTAVLGVSGPEQETQYF,TGTGCCAGCAGTACCGCGGTGCTTGGGGTCAGTGGGCCAGAACAAGAGACCCAGTACTTC
TRBJ2-1,TRBD2,TRBV28,few,CASTSGSYYNEQFF,TGTGCCAGTACTAGCGGGAGTTACTACAATGAGCAGTTCTTC
TRBJ1-6,.,TRBV9,many,CASSDSPGWALHF,TGTGCCAGCAGCGACTCACCCGGCTGGGCCCTCCACTTT
TRBJ1-4,.,TRBV19,.,CASSWRFNRKLFF,TGTGCCAGTAGTTGGAGATTTAATAGAAAACTGTTTTTT
TRBJ2-3,.,TRBV3-1,few,CASSQGASPPPDTQYF,TGTGCCAGCAGCCAAGGGGCTAGCCCCCCCCCAGATACGCAGTATTTT
TRBJ2-7,.,TRBV11-2,many,CASSFNFYEQYF,TGTGCCAGCAGCTTTAACTTCTACGAGCAGTACTTC
TRBJ2-5,TRBD1,TRBV24-1,many,CATSGTGGKQETQYF,TGTGCCACCAGTGGGACAGGGGGAAAGCAAGAGACCCAGTACTTC
TRBJ2-3,TRBD2,TRBV6-1,.,CASRPPGLAGNDTQYF,TGTGCCAGCAGACCGCCGGGACTAGCGGGAAACGATACGCAGTATTTT
TRBJ2-1,TRBD2,TRBV6-2/TRBV6-3,many,CASSSLGLTPYNEQFF,TGTGCCAGCAGTTCATTGGGACTAACTCCCTACAATGAGCAGTTCTTC
TRBJ1-1,TRBD1,TRBV13,many,CASSLVGQGFMNTEAFF,TGTGCCAGCAGCTTAGTGGGACAGGGCTTCATGAACACTGAAGCTTTCTTT
TRBJ1-2,.,TRBV19,few,CASTGYYGYTF,TGTGCCAGCACCGGATACTATGGCTACACCTTC
TRBJ2-1,TRBD2,TRBV27,many,CASAGYGGRRDNEQFF,TGTGCCAGCGCCGGGTACGGCGGGAGGAGGGACAATGAGCAGTTCTTC
TRBJ1-6,.,TRBV4-3,few,CASSQQSWGESPLHF,TGCGCCAGCAGCCAACAGAGCTGGGGGGAATCACCCCTCCACTTT
TRBJ2-7,TRBD2,TRBV20-1,few,CSARGRRGVSYEQYF,TGCAGTGCTAGAGGCAGGCGGGGGGTATCCTACGAGCAGTACTTC
TRBJ2-5,.,TRBV12-3/TRBV12-4,many,CASSTLTGFQETQYF,TGTGCCAGCAGTACCCTCACAGGGTTCCAAGAGACCCAGTACTTC
TRBJ1-2,.,TRBV3-1,many,CASSPSRERNYGYTF,TGTGCCAGCAGCCCCTCCAGGGAGAGAAACTATGGCTACACCTTC
TRBJ1-1,.,TRBV6-1,.,CASSPGGGGEAFF,TGTGCCAGCAGTCCCGGAGGCGGAGGTGAAGCTTTCTTT
TRBJ2-1,TRBD2,TRBV7-3,many,CASSLNAGLAVNEQFF,TGTGCCAGCAGCTTAAATGCAGGACTAGCAGTCAATGAGCAGTTCTTC
TRBJ1-5,.,TRBV24-1,many,CATSATDSNQPQHF,TGTGCCACCAGTGCTACAGATAGCAATCAGCCCCAGCATTTT
TRBJ2-2,TRBD1,TRBV7-3,many,CASSRQGHPANTGELFF,TGTGCCAGCAGCAGACAGGGCCACCCTGCGAACACCGGGGAGCTGTTTTTT
TRBJ1-4,.,TRBV20-1,.,CSARKEELFF,TGCAGTGCCAGGAAAGAGGAACTGTTTTTT
TRBJ1-1,TRBD1,TRBV5-1,many,CASSLARQGVMRTEAFF,TGCGCCAGCAGCTTGGCCAGACAGGGGGTGATGCGGACTGAAGCTTTCTTT
TRBJ1-2,TRBD1,TRBV29-1,many,CSGLTGLNGYTF,TGCAGCGGCTTGACAGGGTTAAATGGCTACACCTTC
TRBJ2-7,.,TRBV20-1,many,CSARGSSYEQYF,TGCAGTGCTAGAGGATCCTCCTACGAGCAGTACTTC
TRBJ2-5,TRBD2,TRBV7-9,many,CASSVSGGETQYF,TGTGCCAGCAGCGTTAGCGGGGGAGAGACCCAGTACTTC
TRBJ2-3,TRBD1,TRBV27,.,CASRKNRGTDTQYF,TGTGCCAGCAGGAAAAACAGGGGGACAGATACGCAGTATTTT
TRBJ2-1,.,TRBV7-9,.,CASSLVVTYSSYNEQFF,TGTGCCAGCAGCTTAGTGGTTACGTATAGCTCCTACAATGAGCAGTTCTTC
TRBJ1-5,.,TRBV4-1,.,CASSQDPEEPQHF,TGCGCCAGCAGCCAAGATCCCGAGGAGCCCCAGCATTTT
TRBJ1-5,TRBD1,TRBV27,.,CASSLTGEDPQHF,TGTGCCAGCAGTTTGACAGGGGAGGATCCCCAGCATTTT
TRBJ1-1,TRBD1,TRBV20-1,few,CSADEDRGTEAFF,TGCAGTGCAGATGAGGACAGGGGCACTGAAGCTTTCTTT
TRBJ1-2,.,TRBV7-2,many,CASSLTSGQSYGYTF,TGTGCCAGCAGCCTAACGTCCGGGCAGTCCTATGGCTACACCTTC
TRBJ1-5,.,TRBV20-1,few,CSAVHRNSNQPQHF,TGCAGTGCTGTCCACAGGAATAGCAATCAGCCCCAGCATTTT
TRBJ1-2,.,TRBV30,many,CAWSVHSHGYTF,TGTGCCTGGAGTGTACACAGCCATGGCTACACCTTC
TRBJ2-7,TRBD2,TRBV25-1,.,CASSPGTSGSRTYEQYF,TGTGCCAGCAGCCCCGGGACTAGCGGGAGTCGGACCTACGAGCAGTACTTC
TRBJ1-1,.,TRBV11-1,many,CASSLSREDTEAFF,TGTGCCAGCAGCCTAAGCAGGGAGGACACTGAAGCTTTCTTT
TRBJ2-7,.,TRBV7-9,few,CASSHTNEYEQYF,TGTGCCAGCAGCCATACAAACGAGTACGAGCAGTACTTC
TRBJ2-2,TRBD1,TRBV4-1,.,CASSLRTGLTGELFF,TGCGCCAGCAGCCTACGGACAGGGCTCACCGGGGAGCTGTTTTTT
TRBJ1-2,.,TRBV5-6,many,CASSLEQANYGYTF,TGTGCCAGCAGCTTGGAACAGGCTAACTATGGCTACACCTTC
TRBJ2-3,.,TRBV29-1,many,CSVDHSSTTDTQYF,TGCAGCGTTGATCACAGTTCTACCACAGATACGCAGTATTTT
TRBJ2-3,.,TRBV9,.,CASSVGHGPDNTQYF,TGTGCCAGCAGCGTTGGGCATGGACCTGATAATACGCAGTATTTT
TRBJ2-2,TRBD2,TRBV9,.,CASRATGLAGFNTGELFF,TGTGCCAGCAGAGCCACGGGACTAGCGGGATTCAATACCGGGGAGCTGTTTTTT
TRBJ1-1,.,TRBV6-5,many,CASSYKGLTEAFF,TGTGCCAGCAGTTATAAGGGTTTGACTGAAGCTTTCTTT
TRBJ2-5,.,TRBV12-3/TRBV12-4,many,CASSPGGTQYF,TGTGCCAGCTCACCGGGTGGGACCCAGTACTTC